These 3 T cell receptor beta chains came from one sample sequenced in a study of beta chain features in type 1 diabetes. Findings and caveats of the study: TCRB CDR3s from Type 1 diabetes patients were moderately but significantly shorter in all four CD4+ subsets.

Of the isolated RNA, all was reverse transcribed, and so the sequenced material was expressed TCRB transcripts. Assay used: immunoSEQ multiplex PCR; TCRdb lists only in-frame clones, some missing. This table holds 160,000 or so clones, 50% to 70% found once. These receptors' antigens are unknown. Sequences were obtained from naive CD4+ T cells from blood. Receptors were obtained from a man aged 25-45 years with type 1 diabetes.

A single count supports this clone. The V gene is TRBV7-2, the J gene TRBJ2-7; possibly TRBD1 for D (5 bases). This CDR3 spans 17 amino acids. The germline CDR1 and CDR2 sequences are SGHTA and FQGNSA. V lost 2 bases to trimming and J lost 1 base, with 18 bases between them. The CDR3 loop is CASSLPRGRGHSYEQYF. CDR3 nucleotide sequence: TGTGCCAGCAGCTTACCCCGAGGCCGTGGACATTCCTACGAGCAGTACTTC. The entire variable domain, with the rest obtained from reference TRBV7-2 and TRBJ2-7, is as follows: GAGVSQSPSNKVTEKGKDVELRCDPISGHTALYWYRQSLGQGLEFLIYFQGNSAPDKSGLPSDRFSAERTGGSVSTLTIQRTQQEDSAVYLCASSLPRGRGHSYEQYFGPGTRLTVT.

This chain's CDR3 is CASSQAGPYGYTF. CDR3 nucleotide sequence: TGTGCCAGCAGCCAAGCAGGGCCCTATGGCTACACCTTC. The gene calls are TRBV14 and TRBJ1-2, with D perhaps TRBD1 (5 bases). Trimming took off 1 base at V and 4 bases at J, with 7 bases between the two ends. The CDR3 contains 13 residues. Germline V gene sequence: CDR1 SGHDN, CDR2 FVKESK.

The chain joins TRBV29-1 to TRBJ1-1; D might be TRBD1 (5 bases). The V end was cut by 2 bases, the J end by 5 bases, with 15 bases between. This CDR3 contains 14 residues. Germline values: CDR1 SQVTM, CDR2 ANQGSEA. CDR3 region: CSVESQAGITEAFF. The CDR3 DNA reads TGCAGCGTTGAAAGTCAAGCAGGGATTACTGAAGCTTTCTTT.